These 27 T cell receptor beta chains were sequenced from one sample in a study of T cells in Graves' hyperthyroidism and ophthalmopathy. RNA transcripts were the template for amplifying TCR beta CDR3 regions. First-round RT-PCR targeting the TCR CDR3 was performed with the HTBI primer set. TCRdb used MiXCR to reprocess the multiplex PCR reads, holding one entry per CDR3 protein. Here the sample spans a few hundred thousand distinct CDR3 sequences, about 45% being singletons. Sequenced sample: peripheral blood or thyroid tissue (not recorded which). Every receptor here comes from a woman younger than 35 with Graves' hyperthyroidism.

This clonotype showed up many times. The chain is built from TRBV5-1 and TRBJ1-3; unclear D gene. The V gene's germline CDR1 is SGHRS and CDR2 YFSETQ. The CDR3 totals 17 residues. Between the trimmed V and J ends, which lost 0 bases and 0 bases, there was a span of 13 bases. The DNA of the CDR3 is TGCGCCAGCAGCTTGGACCCCACCGGCGGCTCTGGAAACACCATATATTTT. As protein: CASSLDPTGGSGNTIYF.

This clonotype was seen repeatedly, ten times or more. The gene calls are TRBV7-9 and TRBJ2-7; 8 bases are shared with TRBD2. This CDR3 spans 15 amino acids. The V and J ends lost 1 base and 4 bases, in that order; junction bases with no gene match: 6. Per the germline V gene, CDR1 is SEHNR and CDR2 is FQNEAQ (reference sequence). Here the CDR3 DNA reads TGTGCCAGCAGCTTAGATCCGGCGGGGGGATACGAGCAGTACTTC. As protein: CASSLDPAGGYEQYF.

J is TRBJ2-3 and V is TRBV5-4; D is perhaps TRBD1 or TRBD2 (5 bases each). Deletions cut 1 base from V and 4 bases from J, with 16 bases between. The CDR3 has 16 amino acids. The germline V gene has CDR1 SGHNT and CDR2 YYREEE (reference sequence). DNA of the CDR3: TGTGCCAGCAGCTTGTTCAGCGGTGGGGCGGCAGATACGCAGTATTTT. Translation gives CASSLFSGGAADTQYF. Together with reference TRBV5-4 and TRBJ2-3, the CDR3 gives the full variable domain: ETGVTQSPTHLIKTRGQQVTLRCSSQSGHNTVSWYQQALGQGPQFIFQYYREEENGRGNFPPRFSGLQFPNYSSELNVNALELDDSALYLCASSLFSGGAADTQYFGPGTRLTVL.

This clonotype has only one observation. V gene TRBV7-9 combines with J gene TRBJ2-7, with 11 bases identical to TRBD2. CDR1 is SEHNR and CDR2 is FQNEAQ in the germline V gene (reference sequence). V lost 4 bases to trimming and J lost 4 bases; unmatched junction nucleotides: 6. The CDR3 spans 15 residues. Here the CDR3 DNA reads TGTGCCAGCAGCTATAGCGGGAGGGAGAGATACGAGCAGTACTTC. It translates to CASSYSGRERYEQYF.

CDR3 region: CASTRGETQHF. CDR3 in DNA: TGTGCCAGCACCCGGGGCGAGACCCAGCATTTT. The V gene is TRBV2, the J gene TRBJ1-5; tentatively, D is TRBD1 (5 bases). The CDR3 is 11 amino acids. Trimming took off 7 bases at V and 11 bases at J, with 12 bases between the two ends. Germline CDR1 is SNHLY and CDR2 is FYNNEI.

This chain joins TRBV2 and TRBJ1-5; no firm D call. In germline, CDR1 is SNHLY, CDR2 FYNNEI. The CDR3 is 16 residues long. The ends were cut back, 9 bases at V and 3 bases at J, with 21 bases in the middle. As DNA, the CDR3 is TGTGCCAGTTCACAAGCGGATGAGCAGTTCAATCAGCCCCAGCATTTT. Amino acids: CASSQADEQFNQPQHF.

This sequence joins TRBV29-1 and TRBJ2-7; 14 nucleotides line up with TRBD2. Trimming cost V 6 bases and J 3 bases; bases outside gene matches: 7. CDR1 is SQVTM and CDR2 is ANQGSEA in the germline V gene. The CDR3 is made up of 15 amino acids. The CDR3: CSVGGLAGGGYEQYF. Written as DNA, the CDR3 is TGCAGCGTCGGCGGACTAGCGGGGGGCGGCTACGAGCAGTACTTC.

The genes are TRBV14 and TRBJ2-7, with TRBD2 matching 7 bases. CDR3 size: 13 residues. Germline lookup yields CDR1 SGHDN and CDR2 FVKESK. Losses at the gene ends were 6 bases for V and 4 bases for J; bases not matched to a gene: 6. The chain's CDR3 is CASSQAGEYEQYF. The CDR3 DNA follows: TGTGCCAGCAGTCAGGCGGGAGAATACGAGCAGTACTTC.

The chain recombines TRBV7-6 with TRBJ1-4; perhaps TRBD1 as D (5 bases). The germline V gene encodes CDR1 SGHVS and CDR2 FNYEAQ. The CDR3 is 15 amino acids. Trimming took off 2 bases at V and 0 bases at J, with 7 bases between the two ends. CDR3 region: CASSLKGATNEKLFF. The DNA for the CDR3 is TGTGCCAGCAGCTTAAAAGGGGCAACTAATGAAAAACTGTTTTTT.

V gene TRBV29-1 combines with J gene TRBJ1-2; a weak D match, TRBD1 (6 bases). The CDR3 consists of 14 residues. Deletions cut 8 bases from V and 5 bases from J, with 21 bases between. Germline V CDR1 and CDR2: SQVTM, ANQGSEA. CDR3 DNA sequence: TGCAGCAGTCGGGGGGGCTCCTATGAGTATGGCTACACCTTC. It specifies CSSRGGSYEYGYTF.

The V and J genes are TRBV13 and TRBJ2-6, with 10 bases identical to TRBD2. The CDR3 is made up of 16 amino acids. After removal of 5 bases from V and 2 bases from J, the junction contained 3 bases not matched to a gene. From germline, CDR1 is PRHDT and CDR2 FYEKMQ (reference sequence). The CDR3, as DNA: TGTGCCAGCAGCCCTAGCGGGAGTGCTGGGGCCAACGTCCTGACTTTC. This codes for CASSPSGSAGANVLTF.

Many counts were recorded for this clonotype. J is TRBJ2-7 and V is TRBV20-1, with TRBD1 matching over 8 bases. The trim removed 6 bases at V and 1 base at J, leaving 14 bases unmatched. The CDR3 totals 16 residues. Per the germline V gene, CDR1 is DFQATT and CDR2 is SNEGSKA (reference sequence). The CDR3 reads CSATVMGQAQSYEQYF. DNA of the CDR3: TGCAGTGCCACAGTGATGGGACAGGCGCAATCCTACGAGCAGTACTTC.

V usage is TRBV9 and J usage is TRBJ2-5; a possible D gene is TRBD1 (6 bases). V was pared by 10 bases and J by 5 bases, with 15 bases between. This CDR3 comprises 12 residues. CDR1 and CDR2 (germline): SGDLS, YYNGEE. The CDR3 sequence is CAARGGVETQYF. The CDR3 bases are TGTGCCGCTCGAGGGGGAGTCGAGACCCAGTACTTC.

The chain carries TRBV5-4 and TRBJ2-5, with 7 bases lining up with TRBD1. V lost 4 bases to trimming and J lost 5 bases; unmatched junction nucleotides: 8. This CDR3 has 14 amino acids. The germline gives CDR1 SGHNT, CDR2 YYREEE (reference sequence). The CDR3 here is CASSPNRGAETQYF. The CDR3 DNA sequence: TGTGCCAGCAGCCCGAACAGGGGTGCGGAGACCCAGTACTTC.

V usage is TRBV5-5 and J usage is TRBJ2-7; TRBD1 agrees at 7 bases. Germline V lookup: CDR1 SGHKS, CDR2 YYEKEE (reference sequence). J lost 0 bases, V lost 9 bases, and 3 bases had no gene match. This CDR3 is built from 12 residues. The CDR3 is CATGQISYEQYF. The CDR3 coding sequence is TGTGCCACGGGACAGATCTCCTACGAGCAGTACTTC.

Points on this clonotype: A much larger clone is a single base away; this may be a read error. The gene calls are TRBV29-1 and TRBJ2-7; D uncertain. From germline, CDR1 is SQVTM and CDR2 ANQGSEA. CDR3 size: 10 residues. Trimming took 4 bases from V and 7 from J, leaving 8 bases between them. CDR3 in DNA: TGCAGCGTTGGATACAATGAGCAGTACTTC. As protein: CSVGYNEQYF.

This clonotype showed up many times. The V call is TRBV11-2, the J call TRBJ2-5; D may correspond to TRBD1 or TRBD2 (5 bases each). V gave up 7 bases and J gave up 4 bases, with 19 bases separating them. Germline CDR1 SGHAT, CDR2 FQNNGV. This CDR3 contains 15 residues. This CDR3 is CASTFEWERGETQYF. DNA for the CDR3: TGTGCCAGCACATTCGAGTGGGAGAGGGGAGAGACCCAGTACTTC.

This clonotype was counted at least ten times. CDR3 nucleotides: TGCAGCGTTGAACAACAGGGGTCTAACTATGGCTACACCTTC. This sequence encodes CSVEQQGSNYGYTF. The chain couples TRBV29-1 to TRBJ1-2; 7 positions match TRBD1. Germline V gives CDR1 SQVTM, CDR2 ANQGSEA. V dropped 2 bases and J dropped 0; count of bases not matched to a gene: 3. The CDR3 is 14 residues long.

Concerning this clonotype: This sequence may be a read error, since a much larger clone differs from it by one base. This chain joins TRBV2 and TRBJ2-2, with no clear D. The V gene's germline CDR1 is SNHLY and CDR2 FYNNEI. CDR3 length: 12 residues. The CDR3 here is CVNAEIVGELFF. CDR3 DNA: TGTGTCAACGCCGAGATAGTCGGGGAGCTGTTTTTT. Based on the CDR3 plus reference TRBV2 and TRBJ2-2, the full variable domain is EPEVTQTPSHQVTQMGQEVILRCVPISNHLYFYWYRQILGQKVEFLVSFYNNEISEKSEIFDDQFSVERPDGSNFTLKIRSTKLEDSAMYFCVNAEIVGELFFGEGSRLTVL.

In this sample, this clonotype turned up a few times. The genes are TRBV27 and TRBJ2-7; D is ambiguous. From germline, CDR1 is MNHEY and CDR2 SMNVEV (reference sequence). V lost 6 bases to trimming and J lost 2 bases, with 17 bases between them. The CDR3 runs to 15 residues. This chain's CDR3 is CASRSDTSNPYEQYF. The CDR3 nucleotides are TGTGCCAGCAGGTCTGACACAAGTAACCCCTACGAGCAGTACTTC.

This clonotype was counted many times. This sequence joins TRBV6-1 and TRBJ2-5, with TRBD2 as a possible D gene (5 bases). V lost 2 bases to trimming and J lost 1 base, with 8 bases between them. In germline, CDR1 is MNHNS, CDR2 SASEGT. The CDR3 is 14 residues long. The CDR3 region has the DNA TGTGCCAGCAGTGAAAGGGAGCCCCAAGAGACCCAGTACTTC. Its translation: CASSEREPQETQYF.

This chain uses TRBV11-2 with TRBJ2-7; D not resolved. This CDR3 is 16 amino acids long. The germline V gene encodes CDR1 SGHAT and CDR2 FQNNGV. The V and J ends lost 5 bases and 0 bases respectively, with 17 bases between them. This CDR3 reads CASSPSETGYSYEQYF. The CDR3 bases are TGTGCCAGCAGCCCCAGTGAGACTGGATACTCCTACGAGCAGTACTTC.

The rearrangement uses TRBV20-1 and TRBJ1-2; 7 nucleotides line up with TRBD1. The junction had 4 bases not matched to a gene; V was cut back by 5 bases and J by 4 bases. The CDR3 is 12 amino acids. Germline V gene sequence: CDR1 DFQATT, CDR2 SNEGSKA (reference sequence). The CDR3: CSAGTVVYGYTF. Here the CDR3 DNA reads TGCAGTGCTGGGACAGTCGTCTATGGCTACACCTTC.

This clonotype was found a few times. V is TRBV7-9 and J is TRBJ2-1; D might be TRBD1 or TRBD2, each matching 5 bases. V was clipped by 4 bases and J by 9 bases, with 10 bases between them. The CDR3 extends over 12 amino acids. CDR1 and CDR2 from the germline V gene are SEHNR and FQNEAQ (reference sequence). CDR3 nucleotides: TGTGCCAGCAGCTCTTTGAGGGGTGAGCAGTTCTTC. Residues: CASSSLRGEQFF.

A few counts support this clonotype. The CDR3 nucleotides read TGTGCTCTTCCTGGGGTAGGGGCGGATGGCTACACCTTC. Protein: CALPGVGADGYTF. J is TRBJ1-2 and V is TRBV30; D is possibly TRBD1 (5 bases). Germline loops: CDR1 GTSNPN, CDR2 SVGIG (reference sequence). This CDR3 has 13 amino acids.

This clonotype was detected ten times or more. This sequence joins TRBV6-1 and TRBJ1-2, with a tentative D call TRBD1 (6 bases). Germline-derived CDR1 and CDR2 are MNHNS and SASEGT. V lost 6 bases to trimming and J lost 6 bases, with 11 bases between them. The CDR3 has 12 amino acids. The CDR3 nucleotides read TGTGCCAGCAGACCTACAGGGAATGGCTACACCTTC. Amino acid sequence: CASRPTGNGYTF.

This clonotype has ten or more counts. This chain joins TRBV6-1 and TRBJ2-7; 9 bases match TRBD2. The CDR3 length is 15 residues. The V segment lost 6 bases and the J segment 3 bases; nucleotides outside the gene matches: 9. Germline loops: CDR1 MNHNS, CDR2 SASEGT. The CDR3 DNA is TGTGCCAGCAGGGTGACTAGCGGTGCAATCTACGAGCAGTACTTC. Amino acids: CASRVTSGAIYEQYF.